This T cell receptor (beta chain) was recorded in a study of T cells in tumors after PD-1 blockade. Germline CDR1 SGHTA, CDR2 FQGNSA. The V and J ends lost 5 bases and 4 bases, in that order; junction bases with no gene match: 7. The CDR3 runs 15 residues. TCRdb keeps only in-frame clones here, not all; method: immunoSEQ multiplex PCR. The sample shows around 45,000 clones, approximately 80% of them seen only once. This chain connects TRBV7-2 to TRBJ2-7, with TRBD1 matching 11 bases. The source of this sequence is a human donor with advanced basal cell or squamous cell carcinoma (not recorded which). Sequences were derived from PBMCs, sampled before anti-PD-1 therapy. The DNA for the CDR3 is TGTGCCAGCAGCATGGGGACAGGGGGTTGGTACGAGCAGTACTTC. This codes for CASSMGTGGWYEQYF.